This is a list of T cell receptor beta chains from one sample in a study of T cells in Graves' hyperthyroidism and ophthalmopathy. One entry per CDR3 protein, called by TCRdb with MiXCR from the multiplex PCR reads. This sample has about 380,000 distinct CDR3 sequences; about 14% occur once, and the top ten carry roughly 11%. Sequencing was carried out using blood. The receptors here all came from a woman aged 55-69 years with Graves' hyperthyroidism. CDR3s include the opening cysteine and the closing phenylalanine or tryptophan.

TRBJ1-1 TRBV30 CAWSVRWVHAFF
TRBJ2-3 TRBV7-3 CASSLQRTATDTQYF
TRBJ2-6 TRBV24-1 CATSDYNRGNGANVLTF
TRBJ2-5 TRBV11-3 CASSRGQTETQYF
TRBJ2-7 TRBV4-1 CASSQVSGEQYF
TRBJ1-5 TRBV29-1 CSVGGGGSNQPQHF
TRBJ2-3 TRBV7-9 CASSLTSGRPTDTQYF
TRBJ2-7 TRBV30 CALGPGVYEQYF
TRBJ1-1 TRBV30 CAWSVNGGAMNTEAFF
TRBJ2-3 TRBV12-5 CASGPDYFHTQYF
TRBJ1-2 TRBV27 CASSGSGNYGYTF
TRBJ2-5 TRBV20-1 CSAPISGEAETQYF
TRBJ2-4 TRBV3-1 CASSQGTSGRKNIQYF
TRBJ2-5 TRBV2 CASRGDGFETQYF
TRBJ2-2 TRBV3-1 CASSLGLANGELFF
TRBJ2-1 TRBV7-9 CASSPLQDNEQFF
TRBJ2-1 TRBV20-1 CSAREGLAALSYNEQFF
TRBJ1-2 TRBV2 CASSGGGGINYGYTF
TRBJ2-7 TRBV18 CASSPPGQGGHEQYF
TRBJ1-2 TRBV12-3/TRBV12-4 CASSFGTDRANYGYTF
TRBJ1-5 TRBV2 CASSGTGGINQPQHF
TRBJ2-7 TRBV11-2 CASSLDRAGEQYF
TRBJ1-1 TRBV3-1 CASSQAPGADEAFF
TRBJ2-3 TRBV25-1 CASSELIVGYTDTQYF
TRBJ1-1 TRBV27 CASSLGRMNTEAFF
TRBJ1-1 TRBV9 CASSGGGDTEAFF
TRBJ1-5 TRBV19 CASSTLQNTGINQPQHF
TRBJ2-1 TRBV3-1 CASSQAAESYNEQFF
TRBJ2-7 TRBV7-9 CASSLGIAGGSYEQYF
TRBJ2-7 TRBV11-3 CASSLQGVYEQYF
TRBJ1-4 TRBV2 CASKGTDSNEKLFF